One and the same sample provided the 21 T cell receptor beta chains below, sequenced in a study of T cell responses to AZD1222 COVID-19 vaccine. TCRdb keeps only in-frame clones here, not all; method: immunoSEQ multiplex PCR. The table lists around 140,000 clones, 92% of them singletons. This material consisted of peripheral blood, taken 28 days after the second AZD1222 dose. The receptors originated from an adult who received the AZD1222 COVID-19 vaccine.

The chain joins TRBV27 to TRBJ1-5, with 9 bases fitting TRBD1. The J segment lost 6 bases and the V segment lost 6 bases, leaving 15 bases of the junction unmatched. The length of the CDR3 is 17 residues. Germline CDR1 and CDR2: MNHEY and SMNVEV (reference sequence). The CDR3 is CASSPGQGWVSGQPQHF. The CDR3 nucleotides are TGTGCCAGCAGCCCGGGACAGGGTTGGGTTTCTGGTCAGCCCCAGCATTTT.

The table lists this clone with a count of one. CDR3 sequence reads: CASKGHTTRFF. The CDR3 DNA is TGTGCCAGCAAAGGCCACACTACCCGGTTCTTC. The chain recombines TRBV27 with TRBJ2-1; D is uncertain. Germline values: CDR1 MNHEY, CDR2 SMNVEV (reference sequence). CDR3 size: 11 residues. Trimming pared 7 bases from V and 15 bases from J, leaving 16 bases between.

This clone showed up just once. The CDR3 nucleotides are TGTGCCAGCTCACCACCAAGTCTAGCCTACGAGCAGTACTTC. This codes for CASSPPSLAYEQYF. V gene TRBV18 combines with J gene TRBJ2-7; D gene uncertain. Trimming took 0 bases from V and 2 from J, leaving 8 bases between them. Looked up from germline, CDR1 is KGHSH and CDR2 is LQKENI. The CDR3 runs to 14 residues.

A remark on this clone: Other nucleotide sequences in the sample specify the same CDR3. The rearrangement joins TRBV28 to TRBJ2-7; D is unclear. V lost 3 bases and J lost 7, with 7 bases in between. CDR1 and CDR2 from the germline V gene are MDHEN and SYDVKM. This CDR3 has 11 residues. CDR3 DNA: TGTGCCAGCAGTTTGAGCCGGGAGCAGTACTTC. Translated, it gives CASSLSREQYF.

DNA for the CDR3: TGCGCCAGCAGCCGGGACTTCACAGATACGCAGTATTTT. It translates to CASSRDFTDTQYF. V is TRBV4-3 and J is TRBJ2-3, with D perhaps matching TRBD2 (6 bases). Looked up from germline, CDR1 is LGHNA and CDR2 is YSLEER. V was cut by 4 bases and J by 2 bases, with 7 bases left in between. This CDR3 has 13 amino acids.

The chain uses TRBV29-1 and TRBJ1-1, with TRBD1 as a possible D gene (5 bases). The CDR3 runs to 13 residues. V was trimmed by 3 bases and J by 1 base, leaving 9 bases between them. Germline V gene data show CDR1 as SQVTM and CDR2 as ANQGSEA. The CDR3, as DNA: TGCAGCGTTGATCAGGGTGGGAACACTGAAGCTTTCTTT. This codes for CSVDQGGNTEAFF. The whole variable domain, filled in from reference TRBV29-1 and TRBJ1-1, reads SAVISQKPSRDICQRGTSLTIQCQVDSQVTMMFWYRQQPGQSLTLIATANQGSEATYESGFVIDKFPISRPNLTFSTLTVSNMSPEDSSIYLCSVDQGGNTEAFFGQGTRLTVV.

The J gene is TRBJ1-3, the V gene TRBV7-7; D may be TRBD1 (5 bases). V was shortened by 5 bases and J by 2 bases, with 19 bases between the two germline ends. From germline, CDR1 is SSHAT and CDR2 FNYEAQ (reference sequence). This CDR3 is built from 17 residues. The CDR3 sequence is CASSPSIGGVPGNTIYF. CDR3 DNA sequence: TGTGCCAGCAGCCCCAGTATTGGGGGGGTTCCTGGAAACACCATATATTTT.

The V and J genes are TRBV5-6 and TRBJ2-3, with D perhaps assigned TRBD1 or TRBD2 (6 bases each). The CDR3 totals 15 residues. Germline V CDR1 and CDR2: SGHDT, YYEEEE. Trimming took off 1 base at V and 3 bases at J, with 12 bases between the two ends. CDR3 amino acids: CASSLRGGRTDTQYF. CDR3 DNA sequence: TGTGCCAGCAGCTTGAGAGGGGGGAGGACAGATACGCAGTATTTT.

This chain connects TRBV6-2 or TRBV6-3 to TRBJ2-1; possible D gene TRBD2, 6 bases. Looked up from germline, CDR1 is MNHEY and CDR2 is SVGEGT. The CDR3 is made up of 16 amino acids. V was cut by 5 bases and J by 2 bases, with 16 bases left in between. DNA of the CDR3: TGTGCCAGCAGTAACCGGGAGCGGGCCGCCTACAATGAGCAGTTCTTC. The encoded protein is CASSNRERAAYNEQFF.

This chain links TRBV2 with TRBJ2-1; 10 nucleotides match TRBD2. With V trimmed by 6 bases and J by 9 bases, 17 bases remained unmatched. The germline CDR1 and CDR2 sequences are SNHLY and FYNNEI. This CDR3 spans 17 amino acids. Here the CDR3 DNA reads TGTGCCAGCAGGGCCTATAGCGGGAGGCTCCTGGGGGGTGAGCAGTTCTTC. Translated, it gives CASRAYSGRLLGGEQFF. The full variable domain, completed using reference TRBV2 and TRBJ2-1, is EPEVTQTPSHQVTQMGQEVILRCVPISNHLYFYWYRQILGQKVEFLVSFYNNEISEKSEIFDDQFSVERPDGSNFTLKIRSTKLEDSAMYFCASRAYSGRLLGGEQFFGPGTRLTVL.

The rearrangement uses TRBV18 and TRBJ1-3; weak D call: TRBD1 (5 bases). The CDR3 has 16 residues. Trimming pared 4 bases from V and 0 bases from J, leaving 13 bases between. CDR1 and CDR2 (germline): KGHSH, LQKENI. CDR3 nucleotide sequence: TGTGCCAGCTCACGAGACAGCGAAAGCTCTGGAAACACCATATATTTT. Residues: CASSRDSESSGNTIYF.

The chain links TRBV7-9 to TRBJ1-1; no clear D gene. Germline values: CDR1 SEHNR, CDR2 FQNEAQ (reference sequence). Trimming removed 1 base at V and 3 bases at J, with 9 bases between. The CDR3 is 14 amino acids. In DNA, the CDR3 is TGTGCCAGCAGCTTAGGGGTTGGCGACACTGAAGCTTTCTTT. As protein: CASSLGVGDTEAFF.

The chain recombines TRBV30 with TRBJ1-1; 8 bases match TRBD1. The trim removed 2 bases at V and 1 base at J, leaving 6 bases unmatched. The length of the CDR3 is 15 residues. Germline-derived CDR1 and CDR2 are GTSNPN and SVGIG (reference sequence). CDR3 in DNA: TGTGCCTGGAGTCTACCGGACAGGGCGAACACTGAAGCTTTCTTT. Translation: CAWSLPDRANTEAFF.

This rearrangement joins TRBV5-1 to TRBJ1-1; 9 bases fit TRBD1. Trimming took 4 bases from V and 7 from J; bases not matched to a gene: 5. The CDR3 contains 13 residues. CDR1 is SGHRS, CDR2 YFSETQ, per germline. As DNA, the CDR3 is TGCGCCAGCAGCCCGGGGACAGGGAGTGAAGCTTTCTTT. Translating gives CASSPGTGSEAFF.

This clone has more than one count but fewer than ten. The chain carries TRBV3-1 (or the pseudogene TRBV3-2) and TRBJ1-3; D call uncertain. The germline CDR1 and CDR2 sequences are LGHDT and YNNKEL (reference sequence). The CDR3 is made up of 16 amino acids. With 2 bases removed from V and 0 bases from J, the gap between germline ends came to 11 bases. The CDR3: CASSQLPTSSGNTIYF. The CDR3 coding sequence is TGTGCCAGCAGCCAATTGCCGACAAGCTCTGGAAACACCATATATTTT.

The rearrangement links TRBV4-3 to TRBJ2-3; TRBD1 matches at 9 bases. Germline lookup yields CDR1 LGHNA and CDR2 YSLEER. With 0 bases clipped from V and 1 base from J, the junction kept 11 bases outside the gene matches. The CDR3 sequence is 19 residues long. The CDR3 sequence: CASSQDLIFGQGRTDTQYF. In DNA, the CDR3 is TGCGCCAGCAGCCAAGATTTAATTTTCGGACAGGGGCGCACAGATACGCAGTATTTT.

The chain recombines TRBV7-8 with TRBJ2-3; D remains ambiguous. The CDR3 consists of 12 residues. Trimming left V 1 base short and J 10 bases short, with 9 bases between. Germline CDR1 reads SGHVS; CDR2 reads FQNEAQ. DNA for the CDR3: TGTGCCAGCAGCTTAGTCGGTTATGCGCAGTATTTT. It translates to CASSLVGYAQYF. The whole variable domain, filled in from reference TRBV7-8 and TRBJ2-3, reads GAGVSQSPRYKVAKRGQDVALRCDPISGHVSLFWYQQALGQGPEFLTYFQNEAQLDKSGLPSDRFFAERPEGSVSTLKIQRTQQEDSAVYLCASSLVGYAQYFGPGTRLTVL.

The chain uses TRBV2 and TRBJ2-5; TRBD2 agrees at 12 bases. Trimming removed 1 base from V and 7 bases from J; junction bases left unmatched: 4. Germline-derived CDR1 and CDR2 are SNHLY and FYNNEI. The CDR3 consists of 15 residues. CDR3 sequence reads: CASSEGLAGVGTQYF. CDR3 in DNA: TGTGCCAGCAGTGAAGGACTAGCGGGAGTGGGGACCCAGTACTTC.

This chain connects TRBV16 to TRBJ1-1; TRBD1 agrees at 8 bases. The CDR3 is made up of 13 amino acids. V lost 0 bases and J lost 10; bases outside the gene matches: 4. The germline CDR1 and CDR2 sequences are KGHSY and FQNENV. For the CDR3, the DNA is TGTGCCAGCAGCCAATCAACCGGGACAGGAGCTTTCTTT. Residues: CASSQSTGTGAFF.

CDR3 residues: CASSSQTSGSIYEQYF. The CDR3 nucleotides read TGTGCCAGCAGCTCACAGACTAGCGGGAGTATCTACGAGCAGTACTTC. The chain employs TRBV3-1 (or the pseudogene TRBV3-2) and TRBJ2-7; TRBD2 matches 12 bases. CDR1 and CDR2 (germline): LGHDT, YNNKEL (reference sequence). V lost 5 bases and J lost 3; bases outside the gene matches: 8. The length of the CDR3 is 16 residues.

CDR3 in DNA: TGTGCCAGCAGCTTAGGGGCTGGAAACACCATATATTTT. It is translated as CASSLGAGNTIYF. V gene TRBV7-9 combines with J gene TRBJ1-3; no reliable D call. Germline V gene sequence: CDR1 SEHNR, CDR2 FQNEAQ (reference sequence). Trimming stripped 1 base from V and 2 bases from J, with 3 bases between. The CDR3 has 13 residues.